These 27 T cell receptor beta chains were all obtained from the same sample, sequenced in a study of shared clonotypes between healthy human individuals. Sequencing used immunoSEQ multiplex PCR; TCRdb keeps in-frame clones, though not all of them. The sample holds under 2,500,000 clones, almost 96% seen once. Sequenced sample: naive CD4+ T cells sorted from blood. The subset is: CD45RA+ positively selected. Receptors were obtained from a man aged 18 to 35 in good health.

This chain connects TRBV30 to TRBJ1-4, with D unclear. The CDR3 is made up of 14 amino acids. Germline CDR1 reads GTSNPN; CDR2 reads SVGIG (reference sequence). Trimming pared 0 bases from V and 8 bases from J, leaving 13 bases between. The DNA of the CDR3 is TGTGCCTGGAGTGTGGGCGGCGGAAGGGAAAAACTGTTTTTT. Translation gives CAWSVGGGREKLFF.

The rearrangement links TRBV5-4 to TRBJ2-3; TRBD1 might be the D (7 bases). The CDR3 has 17 residues. V dropped 4 bases and J dropped 2 bases, with 20 bases sitting between them. CDR1 and CDR2 (germline): SGHNT, YYREEE (reference sequence). CDR3 protein: CASSRRPGRGDTDTQYF. The CDR3 bases are TGTGCCAGCAGCCGAAGACCAGGCAGGGGGGACACAGATACGCAGTATTTT.

V usage is TRBV5-4 and J usage is TRBJ2-4, with 14 nucleotides matching TRBD2. The germline V gene has CDR1 SGHNT and CDR2 YYREEE (reference sequence). V gave up 3 bases and J gave up 3 bases; unmatched junction bases: 5. This CDR3 comprises 17 residues. The CDR3 spells CASSSGLAGVGKNIQYF. The CDR3 nucleotides are TGTGCCAGCAGCTCGGGACTAGCGGGAGTGGGCAAAAACATTCAGTACTTC.

The V and J genes are TRBV30 and TRBJ1-5; D gene uncertain. Trimming left V 3 bases short and J 3 bases short, with 12 bases between. The CDR3 totals 14 residues. CDR1 GTSNPN and CDR2 SVGIG come from the germline V gene (reference sequence). The CDR3 sequence is CAWSLGLTNQPQHF. CDR3 nucleotide sequence: TGTGCCTGGAGCCTTGGACTGACCAATCAGCCCCAGCATTTT.

The chain is built from TRBV30 and TRBJ2-7; D is unresolved. V was shortened by 0 bases and J by 2 bases, with 11 bases between the two germline ends. The germline CDR1 and CDR2 sequences are GTSNPN and SVGIG (reference sequence). The CDR3 spans 14 residues. CDR3 nucleotides: TGTGCCTGGAGTGTACTACGGAATGCCTACGAGCAGTACTTC. It is translated as CAWSVLRNAYEQYF.

This chain connects TRBV10-3 to TRBJ2-1; D tentatively fits TRBD1 or TRBD2 (6 bases each). This CDR3 region has 14 residues. The germline V gene encodes CDR1 ENHRY and CDR2 SYGVKD. V dropped 3 bases and J dropped 8 bases, with 14 bases sitting between them. The CDR3 DNA follows: TGTGCCATCAGTGATGGGGGGCAGTTTGATGAGCAGTTCTTC. This translates into CAISDGGQFDEQFF.

The chain joins TRBV5-8 to TRBJ1-5; possible D gene TRBD1, 5 bases. V lost 1 base to trimming and J lost 10 bases, with 6 bases between them. CDR1 is SGHTS and CDR2 is YDEGEE in the germline V gene. This CDR3 comprises 11 residues. The CDR3 reads CASSLRDPQHF. DNA for the CDR3: TGTGCCAGCAGCTTGAGGGACCCCCAGCATTTT. Combining the CDR3 with reference TRBV5-8 and TRBJ1-5 gives the whole variable domain EAGVTQSPTHLIKTRGQQATLRCSPISGHTSVYWYQQALGLGLQFLLWYDEGEERNRGNFPPRFSGRQFPNYSSELNVNALELEDSALYLCASSLRDPQHFGDGTRLSIL.

The rearrangement links TRBV27 to TRBJ2-6; D is ambiguous. This CDR3 is built from 17 residues. CDR1 MNHEY and CDR2 SMNVEV come from the germline V gene (reference sequence). Deletions cut 0 bases from V and 4 bases from J, with 13 bases between. CDR3 residues: CASSLSKSTPGANVLTF. CDR3 coding DNA: TGTGCCAGCAGTTTATCGAAGAGCACACCCGGGGCCAACGTCCTGACTTTC.

The chain has TRBV2 and TRBJ1-4; D is unresolved. Trimming shortened V by 7 bases and J by 7 bases, and 7 bases separated the two germline ends. The CDR3 is 11 residues long. The germline V gene encodes CDR1 SNHLY and CDR2 FYNNEI. The CDR3 region has the DNA TGTGCCAGCATTTTGAGTGAAAAACTGTTTTTT. This sequence encodes CASILSEKLFF.

J is TRBJ2-7 and V is TRBV27; TRBD2 aligns across 12 bases. V lost 6 bases and J lost 0; bases outside the gene matches: 9. The germline CDR1 and CDR2 sequences are MNHEY and SMNVEV (reference sequence). The length of the CDR3 is 17 residues. As DNA, the CDR3 is TGTGCCAGCAGGGAAACTAGCGGGGGGACGAGCTCCTACGAGCAGTACTTC. It specifies CASRETSGGTSSYEQYF.

For this clone: Other DNA sequences in the sample encode the same CDR3. V usage is TRBV11-2 and J usage is TRBJ2-7, with 9 bases fitting TRBD1. Germline V gene sequence: CDR1 SGHAT, CDR2 FQNNGV. With 1 base clipped from V and 2 bases from J, the junction kept 0 bases outside the gene matches. CDR3 length equals 14 residues. DNA of the CDR3: TGTGCCAGCAGCTTAGGACAGGGGGCCTACGAGCAGTACTTC. Protein: CASSLGQGAYEQYF.

The chain joins TRBV18 to TRBJ2-2; the D gene is possibly TRBD1 (5 bases). V gave up 3 bases and J gave up 2 bases, with 13 bases separating them. From germline, CDR1 is KGHSH and CDR2 LQKENI. This CDR3 is 16 amino acids long. The DNA of the CDR3 is TGTGCCAGCTCACCTCCTACCAGGGTCAACACCGGGGAGCTGTTTTTT. Protein: CASSPPTRVNTGELFF.

V gene TRBV5-5 combines with J gene TRBJ1-4, with D possibly matching TRBD1 (6 bases). Germline V gives CDR1 SGHKS, CDR2 YYEKEE (reference sequence). V lost 3 bases and J lost 1, with 10 bases in between. The CDR3 loop spans 15 amino acids. CDR3 region: CASSSRTETNEKLFF. For the CDR3, the DNA is TGTGCCAGCAGCTCCCGGACAGAAACTAATGAAAAACTGTTTTTT.

The chain uses TRBV4-3 and TRBJ1-4, with a tentative D call TRBD1 (6 bases). The CDR3 consists of 15 residues. V lost 1 base and J 8 bases, leaving 14 bases between the germline ends. Germline V CDR1 and CDR2: LGHNA, YSLEER. CDR3 residues: CASSQVGHQGEKLFF. The DNA of the CDR3 is TGCGCCAGCAGCCAAGTCGGGCACCAGGGGGAAAAACTGTTTTTT.

The rearrangement uses TRBV10-1 and TRBJ2-7; possible D gene TRBD1, 5 bases. Germline-derived CDR1 and CDR2 are WNHNN and SYGVQD (reference sequence). The V and J ends lost 9 bases and 0 bases respectively, with 6 bases between them. The CDR3 is 11 residues long. CDR3 coding DNA: TGCGCCAGAAGGGGCTCCTACGAGCAGTACTTC. It yields the protein CARRGSYEQYF.

Points on this clone: The sample carries other DNA sequences with the same CDR3. This chain joins TRBV6-5 and TRBJ2-7; 10 bases map to TRBD1. J lost 3 bases, V lost 0 bases, and 2 bases had no gene match. The germline CDR1 and CDR2 sequences are MNHEY and SVGAGI. This CDR3 has 15 amino acids. The DNA of the CDR3 is TGTGCCAGCAGTTACTCGACAGGGGGCCACTACGAGCAGTACTTC. Its protein product is CASSYSTGGHYEQYF.

DNA of the CDR3: TGTGCCACCAGCAGAGGGGTAGGAATTAACTACGAGCAGTACTTC. Its translation: CATSRGVGINYEQYF. The chain uses TRBV15 and TRBJ2-7; D is unclear. The CDR3 totals 15 residues. The ends were cut back, 1 base at V and 3 bases at J, with 13 bases in the middle. Germline loops: CDR1 LNHNV, CDR2 YYDKDF (reference sequence).

The genes are TRBV19 and TRBJ1-1; D is undetermined. Trimming removed 6 bases from V and 1 base from J, with 9 bases in between. CDR1 and CDR2 from the germline V gene are LNHDA and SQIVND (reference sequence). The CDR3 spans 13 residues. DNA for the CDR3: TGTGCCAGTAGGATTGCACAGAACACTGAAGCTTTCTTT. It specifies CASRIAQNTEAFF.

The chain links TRBV4-2 to TRBJ1-5, with D perhaps matching TRBD1 (5 bases). The V and J ends lost 0 bases and 6 bases respectively, with 15 bases between them. This CDR3 has 16 residues. Looked up from germline, CDR1 is LGHNA and CDR2 is YNFKEQ. Here the CDR3 DNA reads TGTGCCAGCAGCCAAGACCGGCCCCAAACAGGTCAGCCCCAGCATTTT. Translated: CASSQDRPQTGQPQHF.

The gene calls are TRBV6-1 and TRBJ2-3; D not resolved. The CDR3 has 12 amino acids. Germline V CDR1 and CDR2: MNHNS, SASEGT. Between the trimmed V and J ends, which lost 10 bases and 6 bases, there was a span of 14 bases. Here the CDR3 DNA reads TGTGCCATAAGACCCTGGCTGGATACGCAGTATTTT. Translated: CAIRPWLDTQYF.

This clone occurred once. The chain joins TRBV7-3 to TRBJ2-5; D might be TRBD2 (6 bases). Germline CDR1 is SGHTA and CDR2 is FQGTGA. Deletions cut 5 bases from V and 2 bases from J, with 21 bases between. The CDR3 totals 17 residues. The CDR3 is CASSQKGREALQETQYF. CDR3 in DNA: TGTGCCAGCAGCCAAAAGGGTAGGGAGGCCCTTCAAGAGACCCAGTACTTC.

J is TRBJ1-2 and V is TRBV29-1; D might be TRBD1 (6 bases). Trimming cost V 6 bases and J 7 bases, with 12 bases left between them. Germline V gene lookup returns CDR1 SQVTM and CDR2 ANQGSEA. The CDR3 has 11 residues. CDR3 in DNA: TGCAGCGTAAGGGGGGTGGGTGGCTACACCTTC. Its protein product is CSVRGVGGYTF.

V and J are TRBV2 and TRBJ2-7, with TRBD1 as a possible D gene (6 bases). The CDR3 consists of 14 residues. Trimming removed 6 bases from V and 6 bases from J, with 18 bases in between. The germline CDR1 and CDR2 sequences are SNHLY and FYNNEI. The CDR3 DNA follows: TGTGCCAGCAGCCAAGCAAGGGGGATTGGCGAGCAGTACTTC. It encodes CASSQARGIGEQYF.

The chain joins TRBV29-1 to TRBJ1-1, with D perhaps matching TRBD1 (5 bases). The ends were cut back, 6 bases at V and 3 bases at J, with 14 bases in the middle. Germline CDR1 SQVTM, CDR2 ANQGSEA. The CDR3 contains 13 residues. The CDR3 DNA sequence: TGCAGCGTCGCGCATGGGGGTTACACTGAAGCTTTCTTT. Encoded protein: CSVAHGGYTEAFF.

The chain uses TRBV7-9 and TRBJ2-2; 8 positions match TRBD1. Trimming took 7 bases from V and 5 from J; bases not matched to a gene: 6. The CDR3 totals 14 residues. Germline assignment: CDR1 SEHNR and CDR2 FQNEAQ (reference sequence). The CDR3 loop reads CASMGQAGTGELFF. CDR3 nucleotide sequence: TGTGCCAGCATGGGACAGGCCGGGACCGGGGAGCTGTTTTTT. Looking up the rest from reference TRBV7-9 and TRBJ2-2 gives the full variable domain: DTGVSQNPRHKITKRGQNVTFRCDPISEHNRLYWYRQTLGQGPEFLTYFQNEAQLEKSRLLSDRFSAERPKGSFSTLEIQRTEQGDSAMYLCASMGQAGTGELFFGEGSRLTVL.

The DNA for the CDR3 is TGTGCCAGCAGCGCCGGGGTCACGAACACCGGGGAGCTGTTTTTT. It specifies CASSAGVTNTGELFF. The gene calls are TRBV9 and TRBJ2-2, with D perhaps matching TRBD2 (5 bases). Trimming took 3 bases from V and 0 from J, leaving 9 bases between them. The CDR3 runs 15 residues. CDR1 is SGDLS and CDR2 is YYNGEE in the germline V gene.

A word on this clone: A much larger clone differs from this one at a single base, so this may be a read error. The chain recombines TRBV2 with TRBJ2-5; D is unclear. This CDR3 comprises 10 residues. V was cut by 3 bases and J by 5 bases, with 1 base left in between. Germline CDR1 and CDR2: SNHLY and FYNNEI. CDR3: CASSDETQYF. The CDR3 DNA reads TGTGCCAGCAGTGACGAGACCCAGTACTTC. Full variable domain (remainder filled in from reference TRBV2 and TRBJ2-5): EPEVTQTPSHQVTQMGQEVILRCVPISNHLYFYWYRQILGQKVEFLVSFYNNEISEKSEIFDDQFSVERPDGSNFTLKIRSTKLEDSAMYFCASSDETQYFGPGTRLLVL.